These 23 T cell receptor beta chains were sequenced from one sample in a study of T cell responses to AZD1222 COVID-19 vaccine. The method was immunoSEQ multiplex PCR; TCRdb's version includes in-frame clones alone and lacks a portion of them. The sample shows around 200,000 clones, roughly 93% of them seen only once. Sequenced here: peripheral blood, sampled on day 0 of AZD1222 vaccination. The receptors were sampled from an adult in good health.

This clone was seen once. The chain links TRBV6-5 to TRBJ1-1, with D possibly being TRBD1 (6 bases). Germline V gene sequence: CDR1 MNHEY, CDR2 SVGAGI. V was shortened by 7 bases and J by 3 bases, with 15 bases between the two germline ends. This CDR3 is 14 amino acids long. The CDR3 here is CASTRGWEDTEAFF. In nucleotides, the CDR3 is TGTGCCAGCACTAGGGGGTGGGAGGACACTGAAGCTTTCTTT.

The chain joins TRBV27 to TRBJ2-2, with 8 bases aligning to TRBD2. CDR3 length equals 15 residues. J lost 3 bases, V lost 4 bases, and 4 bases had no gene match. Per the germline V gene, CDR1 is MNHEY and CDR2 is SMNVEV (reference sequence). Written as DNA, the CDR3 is TGTGCCAGCAGTTGGACTAGCCCCGACACCGGGGAGCTGTTTTTT. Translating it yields CASSWTSPDTGELFF.

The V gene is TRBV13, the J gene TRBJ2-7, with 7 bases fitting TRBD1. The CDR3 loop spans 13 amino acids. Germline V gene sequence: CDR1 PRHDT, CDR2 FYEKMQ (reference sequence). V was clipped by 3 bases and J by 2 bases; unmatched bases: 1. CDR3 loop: CASSLGQTYEQYF. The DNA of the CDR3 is TGTGCCAGCAGCTTGGGACAGACCTACGAGCAGTACTTC.

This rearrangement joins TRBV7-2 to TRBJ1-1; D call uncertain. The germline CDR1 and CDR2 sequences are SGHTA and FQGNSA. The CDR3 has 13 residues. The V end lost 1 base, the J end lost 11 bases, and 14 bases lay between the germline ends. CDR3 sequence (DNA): TGTGCCAGCAGCTTAGGTGGGGAATCTGGGGCTTTCTTT. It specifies CASSLGGESGAFF.

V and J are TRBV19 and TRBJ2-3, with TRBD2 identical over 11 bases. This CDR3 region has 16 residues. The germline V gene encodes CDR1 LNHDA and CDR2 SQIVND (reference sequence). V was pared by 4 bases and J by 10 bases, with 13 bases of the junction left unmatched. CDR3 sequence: CASSRLGTSGVKAQYF. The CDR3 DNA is TGTGCCAGTAGTAGACTCGGGACTAGCGGTGTCAAAGCGCAGTATTTT.

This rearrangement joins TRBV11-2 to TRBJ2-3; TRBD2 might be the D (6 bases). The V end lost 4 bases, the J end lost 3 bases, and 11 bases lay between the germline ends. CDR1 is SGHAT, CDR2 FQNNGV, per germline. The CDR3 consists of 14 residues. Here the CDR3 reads CASSYIGGTDTQYF. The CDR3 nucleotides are TGTGCCAGCAGCTATATCGGGGGAACAGATACGCAGTATTTT. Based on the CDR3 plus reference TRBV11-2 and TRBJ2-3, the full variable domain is EAGVAQSPRYKIIEKRQSVAFWCNPISGHATLYWYQQILGQGPKLLIQFQNNGVVDDSQLPKDRFSAERLKGVDSTLKIQPAKLEDSAVYLCASSYIGGTDTQYFGPGTRLTVL.

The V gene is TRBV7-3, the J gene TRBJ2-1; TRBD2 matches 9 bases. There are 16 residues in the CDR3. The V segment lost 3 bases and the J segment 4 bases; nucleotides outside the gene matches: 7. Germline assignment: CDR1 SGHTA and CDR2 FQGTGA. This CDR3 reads CASSFYGTSLYNEQFF. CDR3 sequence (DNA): TGTGCCAGCAGCTTTTACGGGACTAGCTTATACAATGAGCAGTTCTTC. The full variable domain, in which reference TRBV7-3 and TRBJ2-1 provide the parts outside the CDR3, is GAGVSQTPSNKVTEKGKYVELRCDPISGHTALYWYRQSLGQGPEFLIYFQGTGAADDSGLPNDRFFAVRPEGSVSTLKIQRTERGDSAVYLCASSFYGTSLYNEQFFGPGTRLTVL.

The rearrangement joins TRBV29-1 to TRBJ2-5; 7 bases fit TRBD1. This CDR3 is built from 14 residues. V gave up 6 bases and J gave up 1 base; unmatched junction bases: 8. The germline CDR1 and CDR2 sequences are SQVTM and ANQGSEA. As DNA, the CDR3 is TGCAGCGTCGTGACTTGGACAGGCCAAGAGACCCAGTACTTC. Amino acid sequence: CSVVTWTGQETQYF.

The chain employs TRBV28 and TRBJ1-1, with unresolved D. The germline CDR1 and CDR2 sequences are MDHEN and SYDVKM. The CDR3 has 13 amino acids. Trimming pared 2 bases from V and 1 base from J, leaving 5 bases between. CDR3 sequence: CASSLPKNTEAFF. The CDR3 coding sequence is TGTGCCAGCAGTTTACCCAAGAACACTGAAGCTTTCTTT.

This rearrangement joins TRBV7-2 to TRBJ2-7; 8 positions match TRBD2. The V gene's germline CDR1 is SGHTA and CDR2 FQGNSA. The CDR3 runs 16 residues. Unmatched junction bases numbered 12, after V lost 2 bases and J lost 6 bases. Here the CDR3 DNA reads TGTGCCAGCAGCTTAACCACGGGACTAGGCAACCGCGAGCAGTACTTC. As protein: CASSLTTGLGNREQYF.

CDR3 nucleotide sequence: TGTGCCAGCAGCGCCCACAGGGATGATAATTCCTACGAGCAGTACTTC. Translated: CASSAHRDDNSYEQYF. The genes are TRBV9 and TRBJ2-7; a possible D gene is TRBD1 (6 bases). CDR1 is SGDLS and CDR2 is YYNGEE in the germline V gene. The V end lost 3 bases, the J end lost 1 base, and 17 bases lay between the germline ends. The CDR3 contains 16 residues.

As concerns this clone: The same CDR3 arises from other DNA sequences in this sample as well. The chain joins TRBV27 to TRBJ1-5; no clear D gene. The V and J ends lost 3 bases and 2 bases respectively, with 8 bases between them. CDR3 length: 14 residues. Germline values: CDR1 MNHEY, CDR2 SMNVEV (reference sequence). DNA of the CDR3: TGTGCCAGCAGTTTCAGAGGAGGCAATCAGCCCCAGCATTTT. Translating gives CASSFRGGNQPQHF.

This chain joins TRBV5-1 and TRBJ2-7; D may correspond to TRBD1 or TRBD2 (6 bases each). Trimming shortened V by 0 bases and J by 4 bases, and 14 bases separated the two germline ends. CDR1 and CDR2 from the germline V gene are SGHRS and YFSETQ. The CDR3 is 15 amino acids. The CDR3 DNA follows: TGCGCCAGCAGCTTGGTTGGGGGGCCGGAATACGAGCAGTACTTC. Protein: CASSLVGGPEYEQYF. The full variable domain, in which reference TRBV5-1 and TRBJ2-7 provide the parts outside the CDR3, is KAGVTQTPRYLIKTRGQQVTLSCSPISGHRSVSWYQQTPGQGLQFLFEYFSETQRNKGNFPGRFSGRQFSNSRSEMNVSTLELGDSALYLCASSLVGGPEYEQYFGPGTRLTVT.

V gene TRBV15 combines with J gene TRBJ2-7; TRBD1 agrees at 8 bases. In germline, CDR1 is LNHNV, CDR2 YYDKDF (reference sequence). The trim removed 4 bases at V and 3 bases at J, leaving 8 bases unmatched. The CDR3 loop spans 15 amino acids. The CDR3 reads CATSKTGVMDYEQYF. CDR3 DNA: TGTGCCACCAGCAAGACAGGGGTGATGGACTACGAGCAGTACTTC.

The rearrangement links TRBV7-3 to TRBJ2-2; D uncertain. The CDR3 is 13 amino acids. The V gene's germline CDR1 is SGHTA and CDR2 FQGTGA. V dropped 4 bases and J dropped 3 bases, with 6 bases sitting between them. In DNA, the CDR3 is TGTGCCAGCAGCTCTTATTACACCGGGGAGCTGTTTTTT. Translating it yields CASSSYYTGELFF.

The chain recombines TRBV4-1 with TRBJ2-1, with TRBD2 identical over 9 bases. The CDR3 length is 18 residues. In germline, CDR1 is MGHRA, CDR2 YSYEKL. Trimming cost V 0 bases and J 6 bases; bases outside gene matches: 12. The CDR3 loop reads CASSQESRLAGIFNEQFF. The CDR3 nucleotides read TGCGCCAGCAGCCAAGAAAGTCGCCTAGCGGGAATTTTCAATGAGCAGTTCTTC.

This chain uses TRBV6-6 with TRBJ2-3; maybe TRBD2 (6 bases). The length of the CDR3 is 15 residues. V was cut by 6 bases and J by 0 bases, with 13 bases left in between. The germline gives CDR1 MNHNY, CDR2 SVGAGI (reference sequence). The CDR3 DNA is TGTGCCAGCAGACCCGGGACTTCCAGCACAGATACGCAGTATTTT. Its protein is CASRPGTSSTDTQYF.

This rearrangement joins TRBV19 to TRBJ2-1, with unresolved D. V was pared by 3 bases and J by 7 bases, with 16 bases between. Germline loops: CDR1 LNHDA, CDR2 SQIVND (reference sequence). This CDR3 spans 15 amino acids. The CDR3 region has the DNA TGTGCCAGTAGTATGAGGTGGAGACGGCCGAATGAGCAGTTCTTC. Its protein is CASSMRWRRPNEQFF.

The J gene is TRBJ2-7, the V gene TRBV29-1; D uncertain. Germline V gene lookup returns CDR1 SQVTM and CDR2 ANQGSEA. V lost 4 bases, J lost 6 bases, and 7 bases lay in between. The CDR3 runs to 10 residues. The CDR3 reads CSVGDREQYF. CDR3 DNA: TGCAGCGTTGGAGACCGCGAGCAGTACTTC.

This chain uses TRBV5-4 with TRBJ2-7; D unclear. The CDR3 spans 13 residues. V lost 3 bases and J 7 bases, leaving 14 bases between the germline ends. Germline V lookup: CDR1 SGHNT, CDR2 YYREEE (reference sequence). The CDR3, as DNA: TGTGCCAGCAGCTACGTGGCGGCACGGGAGCAGTACTTC. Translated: CASSYVAAREQYF.

Here the CDR3 DNA reads TGCGCCAGCAGCTTAACTCCTCAGAACTATGGCTACACCTTC. This gives the protein CASSLTPQNYGYTF. V usage is TRBV5-1 and J usage is TRBJ1-2; no definite D call. The germline CDR1 and CDR2 sequences are SGHRS and YFSETQ. The V and J ends lost 2 bases and 2 bases respectively, with 10 bases between them. This CDR3 region has 14 residues.

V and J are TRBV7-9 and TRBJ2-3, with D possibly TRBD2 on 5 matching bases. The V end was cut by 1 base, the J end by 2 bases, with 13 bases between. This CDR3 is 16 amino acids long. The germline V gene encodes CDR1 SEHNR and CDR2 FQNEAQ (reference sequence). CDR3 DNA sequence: TGTGCCAGCAGCTTAGGTGGGCCGGGGATCACAGATACGCAGTATTTT. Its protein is CASSLGGPGITDTQYF.

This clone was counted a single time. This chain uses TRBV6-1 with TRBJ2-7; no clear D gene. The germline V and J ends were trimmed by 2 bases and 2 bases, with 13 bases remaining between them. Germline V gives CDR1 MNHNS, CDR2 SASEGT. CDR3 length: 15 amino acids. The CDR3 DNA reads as TGTGCCAGCAGTGAATGGCTAGTAACGGCCTACGAGCAGTACTTC. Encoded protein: CASSEWLVTAYEQYF.